The source of this TCR beta chain is a study of control samples from healthy donors and cancer patients. Repertoires were generated with immunoSEQ multiplex PCR, while TCRdb's copy carries only in-frame clones and drops some. The profile covers about 180,000 clones, with nearly 90% appearing a single time and around 1.5% taken by the ten largest. The sequencing input was blood. The TCR originated in a woman between 45 and 60 years old in good health.

The CDR3: CASSLVGGPSTGELFF. As DNA, the CDR3 is TGTGCCAGCAGCTTAGTTGGGGGGCCGTCCACCGGGGAGCTGTTTTTT. The rearrangement links TRBV11-2 to TRBJ2-2; D may correspond to TRBD1 or TRBD2 (6 bases each). Trimming shortened V by 1 base and J by 4 bases, and 13 bases separated the two germline ends. CDR3 length: 16 residues. CDR1 SGHAT and CDR2 FQNNGV come from the germline V gene.